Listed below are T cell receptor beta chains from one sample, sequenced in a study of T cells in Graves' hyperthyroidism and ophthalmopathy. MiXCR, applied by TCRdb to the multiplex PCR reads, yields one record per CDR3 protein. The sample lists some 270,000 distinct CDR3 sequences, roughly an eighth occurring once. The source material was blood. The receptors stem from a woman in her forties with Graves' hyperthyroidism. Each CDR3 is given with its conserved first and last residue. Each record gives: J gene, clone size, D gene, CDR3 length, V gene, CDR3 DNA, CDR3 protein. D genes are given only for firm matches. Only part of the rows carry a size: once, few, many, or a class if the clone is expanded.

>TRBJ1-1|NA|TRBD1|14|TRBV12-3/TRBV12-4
TGTGCCAGCAAAGCCGGACAGGGGGATACTGAAGCTTTCTTT
CASKAGQGDTEAFF
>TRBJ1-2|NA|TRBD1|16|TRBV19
TGTGCCAGTAGTAAAACCGGGACAGGGGGCCTCACTGACTACACCTTC
CASSKTGTGGLTDYTF
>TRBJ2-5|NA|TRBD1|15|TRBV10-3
TGTGCCATCAGTGCGATCAGGACAGGGCAAGAGACCCAGTACTTC
CAISAIRTGQETQYF
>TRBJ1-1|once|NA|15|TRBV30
TGTGCCTGGGCTGACGTCAGGACGCCGAACACTGAAGCTTTCTTT
CAWADVRTPNTEAFF
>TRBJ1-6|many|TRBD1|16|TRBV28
TGTGCCAGCAGTCCCCGGGGACAGGGAAATAATTCACCCCTCCACTTT
CASSPRGQGNNSPLHF
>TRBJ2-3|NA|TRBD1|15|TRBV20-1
TGCAGTGCCGGGGACAGGGGACAGCGGGGAGATACGCAGTATTTT
CSAGDRGQRGDTQYF
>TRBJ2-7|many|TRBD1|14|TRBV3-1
TGTGCCAGCAGCCAAGACAGGGGGTTTTACGAGCAGTACTTC
CASSQDRGFYEQYF
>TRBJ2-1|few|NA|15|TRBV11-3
TGTGCCAGCAGCACCGGGGCGGTCTCCTACAATGAGCAGTTCTTC
CASSTGAVSYNEQFF
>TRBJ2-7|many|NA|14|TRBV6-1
TGTGCCAGCAGCCCGGCGGGCAGGGAAGGCGAGCAGTACTTC
CASSPAGREGEQYF
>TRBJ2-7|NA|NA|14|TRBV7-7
TGTGCTAGCAGCTTATTTGGGTTCGGTGACGAGCAGTACTTC
CASSLFGFGDEQYF
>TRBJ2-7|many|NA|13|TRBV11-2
TGTGCCAGCAGCAACCCAGGGTTCTACGAGCAGTACTTC
CASSNPGFYEQYF
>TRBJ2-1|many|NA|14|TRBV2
TGTGCCAGCCTACCTGGGACGACCTACAATGAGCAGTTCTTC
CASLPGTTYNEQFF
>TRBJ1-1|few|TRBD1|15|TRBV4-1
TGCGCCAGCAGCCATCAAACAGGGGAGAACACTGAAGCTTTCTTT
CASSHQTGENTEAFF
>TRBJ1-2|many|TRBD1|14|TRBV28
TGTGCCAGCAGTTCCGACAGGGGCACCTATGGCTACACCTTC
CASSSDRGTYGYTF
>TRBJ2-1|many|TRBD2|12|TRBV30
TGTGCCTGGACTAGCGGGTACAATGAGCAGTTCTTC
CAWTSGYNEQFF
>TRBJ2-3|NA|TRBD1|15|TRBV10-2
TGCGCCAGCAGTCCACAGGGGATAAGCACAGATACGCAGTATTTT
CASSPQGISTDTQYF
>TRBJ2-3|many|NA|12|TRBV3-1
TGTGCCAGCAGCCAACGGGATAATACGCAGTATTTT
CASSQRDNTQYF
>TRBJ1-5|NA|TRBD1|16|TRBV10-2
TGCGCCACCTTAAATATTAGACAGGGGGCGAATCAGCCCCAGCATTTT
CATLNIRQGANQPQHF
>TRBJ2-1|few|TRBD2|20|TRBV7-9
TGTGCCAGCAGCTCCAGACCTCACCATCTAGCGGGAGGGCCCTTGGATGAGCAGTTCTTC
CASSSRPHHLAGGPLDEQFF
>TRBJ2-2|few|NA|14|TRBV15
TGTGCCACCACCGGGACAACGAACACCGGGGAGCTGTTTTTT
CATTGTTNTGELFF
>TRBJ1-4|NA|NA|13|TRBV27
TGTGCCAGCAGTTTTCTCCTTAATGAAAAACTGTTTTTT
CASSFLLNEKLFF
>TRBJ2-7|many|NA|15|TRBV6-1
TGTGCCAGCAGTGGGCCCGGGGTGGGGTTCTACGAGCAGTACTTC
CASSGPGVGFYEQYF
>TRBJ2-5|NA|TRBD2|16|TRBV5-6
TGTGCCAGCAGCCCAGGACTAGCCGATGCAGGGGAGACCCAGTACTTC
CASSPGLADAGETQYF
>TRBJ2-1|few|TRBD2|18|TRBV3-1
TGTGCCAGCAGCCAAGATAAATGGGGCGGGAGGGCCTCCAATGAGCAGTTCTTC
CASSQDKWGGRASNEQFF
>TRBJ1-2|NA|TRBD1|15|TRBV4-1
TGCGCCAGCAGACTACAGGGGTTATCTAACTATGGCTACACCTTC
CASRLQGLSNYGYTF
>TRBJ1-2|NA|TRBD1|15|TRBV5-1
TGCGCCAGCAGCCCAGCGGACAGGGTGGACTATGGCTACACCTTC
CASSPADRVDYGYTF
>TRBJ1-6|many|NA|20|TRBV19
TGTGCCAGTAGTATAACCCGACGACAGGCCCCGGGACGGTTGAATTCACCCCTCCACTTT
CASSITRRQAPGRLNSPLHF
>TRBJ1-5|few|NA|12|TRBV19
TGTGCCAGTAGTCTCCTAGATCAGCCCCAGCATTTT
CASSLLDQPQHF
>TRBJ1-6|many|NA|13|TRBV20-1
TGCAGTGCTGGCCGGGGCGATAATTCACCCCTCCACTTT
CSAGRGDNSPLHF